This is a list of T cell receptor beta chains from one sample in a study of blood T cell repertoires in COVID-19. Measured with immunoSEQ multiplex PCR; TCRdb has only the in-frame clones, and not every one. The sample carries some 130,000 clones, roughly 84% recorded once. Sequenced input: peripheral blood. Receptor source: a human donor in a cohort sampled during active COVID-19. The CDR3 runs from the conserved cysteine through the conserved F or W. Fields, in order: D gene, clone size, V gene, J gene, CDR3 DNA, CDR3 protein. A D gene is named only where the DNA matches it firmly. The size entry is marked missing in some rows and otherwise reads once, few, many or a size class.

D gene: TRBD2; clone size: -; V gene: TRBV19; J gene: TRBJ2-3; CDR3 DNA: TGTGCCAGTAGTAAGGGAGCGGGATATACAGATACGCAGTATTTT; CDR3 protein: CASSKGAGYTDTQYF
D gene: TRBD1; clone size: -; V gene: TRBV4-2; J gene: TRBJ1-2; CDR3 DNA: TGTGCCAGCAGCGAGACGGACAGGACCTATGGCTACACCTTC; CDR3 protein: CASSETDRTYGYTF
D gene: TRBD1; clone size: few; V gene: TRBV4-2; J gene: TRBJ1-2; CDR3 DNA: TGTGCCAGCAGCCAAGCTGAGGGGGCGCCGGTCCGTGGCTACACCTTC; CDR3 protein: CASSQAEGAPVRGYTF
D gene: -; clone size: -; V gene: TRBV2; J gene: TRBJ1-5; CDR3 DNA: TGTGCCAGCAGGTGGGGCGACCAGCCCCAGCATTTT; CDR3 protein: CASRWGDQPQHF
D gene: -; clone size: -; V gene: TRBV10-3; J gene: TRBJ2-3; CDR3 DNA: TGTGCCATCAGTGAATCCGGACTCGAAGGGTATACGCAGTATTTT; CDR3 protein: CAISESGLEGYTQYF
D gene: -; clone size: -; V gene: TRBV7-9; J gene: TRBJ2-2; CDR3 DNA: TGTGCCAGCAGCTTACCTCAGGGGACCGGGGAGCTGTTTTTT; CDR3 protein: CASSLPQGTGELFF
D gene: -; clone size: -; V gene: TRBV30; J gene: TRBJ1-3; CDR3 DNA: TGTGCCTGGACCCTTGGACACCGAGAGGACACCATATATTTT; CDR3 protein: CAWTLGHREDTIYF
D gene: TRBD2; clone size: once; V gene: TRBV7-9; J gene: TRBJ2-5; CDR3 DNA: TGTGCCAGCAGCCCCCGACTAGCGGGAGGGCAAGAGACCCAGTACTTC; CDR3 protein: CASSPRLAGGQETQYF
D gene: -; clone size: -; V gene: TRBV3-1/TRBV3-2; J gene: TRBJ1-1; CDR3 DNA: TGTGCCAGCAGCCAAGATTCTAGGAAAGCTTTCTTT; CDR3 protein: CASSQDSRKAFF
D gene: -; clone size: -; V gene: TRBV18; J gene: TRBJ2-4; CDR3 DNA: TGTGCCAGCACCGGGGATTCCTTAAACATTCAGTACTTC; CDR3 protein: CASTGDSLNIQYF
D gene: TRBD2; clone size: -; V gene: TRBV11-3; J gene: TRBJ2-1; CDR3 DNA: TGTGCCAGCAGCTACGGGACTAGCGGGGTGGAGCAGTTCTTC; CDR3 protein: CASSYGTSGVEQFF
D gene: -; clone size: -; V gene: TRBV29-1; J gene: TRBJ1-1; CDR3 DNA: TGCAGCGTTGAAGATCCTGACAGGAAAGCTTTCTTT; CDR3 protein: CSVEDPDRKAFF
D gene: TRBD1; clone size: few; V gene: TRBV5-4; J gene: TRBJ1-2; CDR3 DNA: TGTGCCAGCAGCTTGAGGACAGGGGGCGCCTATGGCTACACCTTC; CDR3 protein: CASSLRTGGAYGYTF
D gene: -; clone size: -; V gene: TRBV7-3; J gene: TRBJ2-1; CDR3 DNA: TGTGCCAGCAGCCTCTTAGGGGGGGAGTACAATGAGCAGTTCTTC; CDR3 protein: CASSLLGGEYNEQFF
D gene: TRBD2; clone size: -; V gene: TRBV29-1; J gene: TRBJ2-1; CDR3 DNA: TGCAGCGCCGTTACTAGCGGCAATGAGCAGTTCTTC; CDR3 protein: CSAVTSGNEQFF
D gene: -; clone size: -; V gene: TRBV11-3; J gene: TRBJ1-3; CDR3 DNA: TGTGCCAGCAGCCCCGGGACTGGGAACTCTGGAAACACCATATATTTT; CDR3 protein: CASSPGTGNSGNTIYF
D gene: -; clone size: -; V gene: TRBV7-9; J gene: TRBJ2-1; CDR3 DNA: TGTGCCAGCAGCGGCTCACCCGGGTCCTCGATCAATGAGCAGTTCTTC; CDR3 protein: CASSGSPGSSINEQFF
D gene: -; clone size: -; V gene: TRBV18; J gene: TRBJ1-1; CDR3 DNA: TGTGCCAGCTCACCACCCGACAGAATGAACACTGAAGCTTTCTTT; CDR3 protein: CASSPPDRMNTEAFF
D gene: -; clone size: -; V gene: TRBV2; J gene: TRBJ1-1; CDR3 DNA: TGTGCCAGCATATTGAGGGATCGGGACACTGAAGCTTTCTTT; CDR3 protein: CASILRDRDTEAFF
D gene: TRBD1; clone size: -; V gene: TRBV28; J gene: TRBJ1-2; CDR3 DNA: TGTGCCAGCAGACGAACCGGGACAGACTATGGCTACACCTTC; CDR3 protein: CASRRTGTDYGYTF
D gene: TRBD2; clone size: -; V gene: TRBV19; J gene: TRBJ2-1; CDR3 DNA: TGTGCCAGTAGTATATTTCGAGCGGGAGGTGGCAATGAGCAGTTCTTC; CDR3 protein: CASSIFRAGGGNEQFF
D gene: -; clone size: -; V gene: TRBV12-3/TRBV12-4; J gene: TRBJ1-1; CDR3 DNA: TGTGCCAGCACCTCAGGGGTACAGGGCGGGCCTTTCTTT; CDR3 protein: CASTSGVQGGPFF
D gene: TRBD1; clone size: -; V gene: TRBV2; J gene: TRBJ1-1; CDR3 DNA: TGTGCCAGCAGTGCCGGGACAGGGTTTGGGGAAGCTTTCTTT; CDR3 protein: CASSAGTGFGEAFF
D gene: -; clone size: -; V gene: TRBV7-9; J gene: TRBJ1-6; CDR3 DNA: TGTGCCAGCAGCTTCATGACAGATAATTCACCCCTCCACTTT; CDR3 protein: CASSFMTDNSPLHF
D gene: TRBD2; clone size: -; V gene: TRBV5-4; J gene: TRBJ2-2; CDR3 DNA: TGTGCCAGCAGCGCCCAACTAGCGGGCTCTACCGGGGAGCTGTTTTTT; CDR3 protein: CASSAQLAGSTGELFF
D gene: TRBD2; clone size: -; V gene: TRBV5-4; J gene: TRBJ2-1; CDR3 DNA: TGTGCCAGCAGCAGCTTGGGCGGGAGTTCAAACAATGAGCAGTTCTTC; CDR3 protein: CASSSLGGSSNNEQFF
D gene: TRBD2; clone size: -; V gene: TRBV4-3; J gene: TRBJ2-3; CDR3 DNA: TGCGCCAGCAGCCAACGAGCGGGAACAGATACGCAGTATTTT; CDR3 protein: CASSQRAGTDTQYF
D gene: -; clone size: -; V gene: TRBV7-2; J gene: TRBJ2-1; CDR3 DNA: TGTGCCAGCAGCTATAGCACTGAGCAGTTCTTC; CDR3 protein: CASSYSTEQFF
D gene: -; clone size: few; V gene: TRBV3-1/TRBV3-2; J gene: TRBJ1-5; CDR3 DNA: TGTGCCAGCAGCCAAGACCTTAATCAGCCCCAGCATTTT; CDR3 protein: CASSQDLNQPQHF
D gene: TRBD1; clone size: -; V gene: TRBV18; J gene: TRBJ1-6; CDR3 DNA: TGTGCCAGCTCCGGGACAGGGGTGTCACCCCTCCACTTT; CDR3 protein: CASSGTGVSPLHF
D gene: -; clone size: -; V gene: TRBV5-1; J gene: TRBJ2-4; CDR3 DNA: TGCGCCAGCAGCCCGGGTTCGGCAAACATTCAGTACTTC; CDR3 protein: CASSPGSANIQYF
D gene: -; clone size: -; V gene: TRBV18; J gene: TRBJ2-1; CDR3 DNA: TGTGCCAGCTCACCTCTCAGGGTCCATGAGCAGTTCTTC; CDR3 protein: CASSPLRVHEQFF
D gene: TRBD1; clone size: few; V gene: TRBV6-2/TRBV6-3; J gene: TRBJ1-2; CDR3 DNA: TGTGCCAGCAGTTACGACAGGGGAACGTATGGCTACACCTTC; CDR3 protein: CASSYDRGTYGYTF
D gene: TRBD2; clone size: once; V gene: TRBV7-2; J gene: TRBJ2-1; CDR3 DNA: TGTGCCAGCAGCGTGACTAGCGGGGGGGCCCGCAATGAGCAGTTCTTC; CDR3 protein: CASSVTSGGARNEQFF
D gene: TRBD1; clone size: -; V gene: TRBV2; J gene: TRBJ2-6; CDR3 DNA: TGTGCCATCGGGGGGACAGGGGGATCCTCTGGGGCCAACGTCCTGACTTTC; CDR3 protein: CAIGGTGGSSGANVLTF
D gene: -; clone size: few; V gene: TRBV3-1/TRBV3-2; J gene: TRBJ2-2; CDR3 DNA: TGTGCCAGCAGCCAAGTAAGAGGACAGCCCAACACCGGGGAGCTGTTTTTT; CDR3 protein: CASSQVRGQPNTGELFF
D gene: -; clone size: -; V gene: TRBV6-5; J gene: TRBJ1-1; CDR3 DNA: TGTGCCAGCAGCGCCCGCGGGGTCTTGGTCACTGAAGCTTTCTTT; CDR3 protein: CASSARGVLVTEAFF
D gene: -; clone size: once; V gene: TRBV11-3; J gene: TRBJ2-1; CDR3 DNA: TGTGCCAGCAGCTCCCACACGGGTGAGCAGTTCTTC; CDR3 protein: CASSSHTGEQFF
D gene: TRBD2; clone size: -; V gene: TRBV24-1; J gene: TRBJ2-1; CDR3 DNA: TGTGCCACCAGTGAACCATATAGCGGGAGGATCTCCTACAATGAGCAGTTCTTC; CDR3 protein: CATSEPYSGRISYNEQFF
D gene: TRBD2; clone size: -; V gene: TRBV9; J gene: TRBJ2-5; CDR3 DNA: TGTGCCAGCAGTGACGGACTAGCGGGGGGATCGTTCCAAGAGACCCAGTACTTC; CDR3 protein: CASSDGLAGGSFQETQYF
D gene: TRBD1; clone size: -; V gene: TRBV7-9; J gene: TRBJ1-1; CDR3 DNA: TGTGCCAGCAGCACCACAAGACAGGGTAGAACGACTGAAGCTTTCTTT; CDR3 protein: CASSTTRQGRTTEAFF
D gene: -; clone size: -; V gene: TRBV5-1; J gene: TRBJ2-5; CDR3 DNA: TGCGCCAGCAGCTTGGGGTTGGGGCAGGCCCAAGAGACCCAGTACTTC; CDR3 protein: CASSLGLGQAQETQYF
D gene: -; clone size: -; V gene: TRBV7-2; J gene: TRBJ2-7; CDR3 DNA: TGTGCCAGCAGCTTAGCTGGCAGGGACTACGAGCAGTACTTC; CDR3 protein: CASSLAGRDYEQYF
D gene: TRBD1; clone size: -; V gene: TRBV18; J gene: TRBJ1-6; CDR3 DNA: TGTGCCAGCTCACAGCGACAGGGGGAACACTATTCACCCCTCCACTTT; CDR3 protein: CASSQRQGEHYSPLHF
D gene: -; clone size: -; V gene: TRBV19; J gene: TRBJ2-2; CDR3 DNA: TGTGCCAGTAGTATTCTGGGGGGAGGGAACACCGGGGAGCTGTTTTTT; CDR3 protein: CASSILGGGNTGELFF
D gene: -; clone size: -; V gene: TRBV28; J gene: TRBJ2-1; CDR3 DNA: TGTGCCAGCAGTTTCAGGCTAGCGTTTTACAATGAGCAGTTCTTC; CDR3 protein: CASSFRLAFYNEQFF
D gene: TRBD1; clone size: few; V gene: TRBV6-2/TRBV6-3; J gene: TRBJ2-7; CDR3 DNA: TGTGCCAGCAGTTACGACAGGGGTTCCTACGAGCAGTACTTC; CDR3 protein: CASSYDRGSYEQYF
D gene: TRBD1; clone size: few; V gene: TRBV15; J gene: TRBJ1-1; CDR3 DNA: TGTGCCACCAGCAGACGGGAAGGGGGCGAGGCTGAAGCTTTCTTT; CDR3 protein: CATSRREGGEAEAFF
D gene: -; clone size: few; V gene: TRBV5-5; J gene: TRBJ1-2; CDR3 DNA: TGTGCCAGCAGCTCACCAGGAAACTATGGCTACACCTTC; CDR3 protein: CASSSPGNYGYTF
D gene: TRBD1; clone size: -; V gene: TRBV19; J gene: TRBJ1-5; CDR3 DNA: TGTGCCAGTAGTACACGGACAGGACTTAATCAGCCCCAGCATTTT; CDR3 protein: CASSTRTGLNQPQHF
D gene: -; clone size: once; V gene: TRBV6-4; J gene: TRBJ2-1; CDR3 DNA: TGTGCCAGCAGTGACTTTGCGGGGGCCTCGTGGAATGAGCAGTTCTTC; CDR3 protein: CASSDFAGASWNEQFF
D gene: -; clone size: -; V gene: TRBV4-1; J gene: TRBJ1-5; CDR3 DNA: TGCGCCAGCAGCCAAGACTCCAGTCAGGGGTATCAGCCCCAGCATTTT; CDR3 protein: CASSQDSSQGYQPQHF
D gene: -; clone size: -; V gene: TRBV3-1/TRBV3-2; J gene: TRBJ2-5; CDR3 DNA: TGTGCCAGCAGCCAAGGACTCGAGGAGTTCGGGGAGACCCAGTACTTC; CDR3 protein: CASSQGLEEFGETQYF
D gene: -; clone size: -; V gene: TRBV7-9; J gene: TRBJ1-1; CDR3 DNA: TGTGCCAGCAGCTCACAAGGAAAAGGGGTCGAAGCTTTCTTT; CDR3 protein: CASSSQGKGVEAFF
D gene: -; clone size: -; V gene: TRBV7-9; J gene: TRBJ1-1; CDR3 DNA: TGTGCCAGCAGCCCGCCAGGCAGGGCTGGGAACACTGAAGCTTTCTTT; CDR3 protein: CASSPPGRAGNTEAFF